This T cell receptor (beta chain) was observed in a study of monozygotic twins with inflammatory bowel disease. One entry per CDR3 protein, without DNA, is what TCRdb gives after re-calling the 5' RACE reads. Recorded for this sample: 400,000 to 500,000 distinct CDR3 sequences. Study results and limitations: Inverse Simpson values showed less TCRbeta diversity in IBD patients than in their healthy co-twins.

About this clonotype: The antigen is undetermined.

The CDR3 is made up of 15 amino acids. Germline V lookup: CDR1 MNHEY, CDR2 SMNVEV (reference sequence). Sequencing used blood. The V gene is TRBV27, the J gene TRBJ1-6; TCRdb's assignment of TRBD1 cannot be checked, as there is no DNA. The TCR originated in a human donor with ulcerative colitis or Crohn's disease, or a healthy co-twin of an affected twin (not recorded which). The CDR3: CASSFEGAGNSPLHF.